This T cell receptor (beta chain) emerged from a study of blood T cell repertoires in COVID-19. Study context: The United States, Italy and Spain were the sources of the acute and convalescent COVID-19 samples. The cDNA or gDNA used as material had been derived from T cells, B-cell-depleted T cells, or PBMCs.

As processed by the authors: The authors estimated nucleated cell counts from reference gene primer amplification. The repertoire was sequenced with immunoSEQ multiplex PCR; TCRdb's copy has only in-frame clones and lacks some. V and J calls and clone size are given by that table; D and trimming were obtained from the DNA. The table lists hundreds of thousands of clones, approximately 87% of them singletons. Between the trimmed V and J ends, which lost 10 bases and 8 bases, there was a span of 12 bases. The CDR3 extends over 11 amino acids. The rearrangement uses TRBV23-1 and TRBJ2-1; possible D gene TRBD1, 6 bases. TRBV23-1 is filed as an ORF, its function uncertain. The receptor's source is a woman aged 45-60 years with COVID-19, enrolled during active disease. What was sequenced was peripheral blood. CDR3: CATSRGYEQFF. CDR3 bases: TGCGCCACCTCCAGGGGCTATGAGCAGTTCTTC.